This T cell receptor (beta chain) was observed in a study of cytomegalovirus exposure and HLA in healthy donors. The PCR made use of 60 Vbeta and 13 Jbeta primers. Some clones are missing from TCRdb's copy, which holds only in-frame ones; the method was immunoSEQ multiplex PCR. The data show more than 150,000 clones, 60% to 85% seen once. Germline CDR1 MDHEN, CDR2 SYDVKM. CDR3 length: 11 amino acids. V shed 6 bases and J shed 8 bases, with 7 bases lying between them. This clone has a single count. The chain has TRBV28 and TRBJ1-4; D remains ambiguous. The receptor was isolated from a man between 18 and 35 years old in good health and CMV-seronegative. The sample was PBMCs. The chain's CDR3 is CASSYEEKLFF. CDR3 in DNA: TGTGCCAGCAGCTATGAAGAAAAACTGTTTTTT.